This TCR beta chain was recovered during a study of cytomegalovirus exposure and HLA in healthy donors. Overall study findings and caveats: Later analysis showed most CMV-associated TCR beta chains appearing HLA-restricted. A link between a missense DCLRE1C variant and TCR beta V- and J-gene trimming emerged from a later analysis. Previously analyzed data showed that most TCR beta V segments were productive at a frequency of about 87% or about 30%.

This clone was observed a few times. What it binds is not known. This CDR3 spans 14 amino acids. The V gene's germline CDR1 is SGHRS and CDR2 YFSETQ. Trimming removed 4 bases from V and 3 bases from J; junction bases left unmatched: 6. In the PCR, 60 Vbeta and 13 Jbeta primers were used. Generated by immunoSEQ multiplex PCR, the TCRdb table keeps only in-frame clones and is missing some. The data contain about 150,000 clones, about three quarters of them singletons. The rearrangement uses TRBV5-1 and TRBJ1-2, with 7 positions matching TRBD1. Sequences were obtained from PBMCs. The receptor's source is a woman aged 40 to 50 in good health and CMV-seronegative. The CDR3 reads CASSRGDSDYGYTF. DNA for the CDR3: TGCGCCAGCAGCCGAGGGGACAGCGACTATGGCTACACCTTC. The full variable domain, rest sourced from reference TRBV5-1 and TRBJ1-2, is KAGVTQTPRYLIKTRGQQVTLSCSPISGHRSVSWYQQTPGQGLQFLFEYFSETQRNKGNFPGRFSGRQFSNSRSEMNVSTLELGDSALYLCASSRGDSDYGYTFGSGTRLTVV.